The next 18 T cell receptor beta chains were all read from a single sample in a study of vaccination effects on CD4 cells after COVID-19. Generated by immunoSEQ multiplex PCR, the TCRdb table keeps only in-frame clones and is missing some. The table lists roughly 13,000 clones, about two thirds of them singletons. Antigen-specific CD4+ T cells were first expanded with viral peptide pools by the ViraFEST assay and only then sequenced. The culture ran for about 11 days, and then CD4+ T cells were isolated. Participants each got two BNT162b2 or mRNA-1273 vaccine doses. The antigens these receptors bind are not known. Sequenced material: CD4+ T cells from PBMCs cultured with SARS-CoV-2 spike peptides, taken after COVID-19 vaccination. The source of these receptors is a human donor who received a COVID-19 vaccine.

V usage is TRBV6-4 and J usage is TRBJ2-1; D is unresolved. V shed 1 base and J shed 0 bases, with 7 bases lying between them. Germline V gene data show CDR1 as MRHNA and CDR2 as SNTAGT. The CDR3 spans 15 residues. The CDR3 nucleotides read TGTGCCAGCAGTGACTTCTATGGCTCCTACAATGAGCAGTTCTTC. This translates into CASSDFYGSYNEQFF.

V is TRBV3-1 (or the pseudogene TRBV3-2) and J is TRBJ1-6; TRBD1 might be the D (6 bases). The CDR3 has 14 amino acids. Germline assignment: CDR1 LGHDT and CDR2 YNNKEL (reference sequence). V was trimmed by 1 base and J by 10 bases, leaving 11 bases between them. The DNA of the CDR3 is TGTGCCAGCAGCCAAGGTGGGGACAACTCACCCCTCCACTTT. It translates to CASSQGGDNSPLHF.

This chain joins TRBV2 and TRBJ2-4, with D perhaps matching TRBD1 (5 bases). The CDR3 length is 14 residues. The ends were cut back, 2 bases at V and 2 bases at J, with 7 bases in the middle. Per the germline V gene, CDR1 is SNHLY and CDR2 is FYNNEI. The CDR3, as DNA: TGTGCCAGCAGTGAACAGGGCCCCAAAAACATTCAGTACTTC. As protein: CASSEQGPKNIQYF.

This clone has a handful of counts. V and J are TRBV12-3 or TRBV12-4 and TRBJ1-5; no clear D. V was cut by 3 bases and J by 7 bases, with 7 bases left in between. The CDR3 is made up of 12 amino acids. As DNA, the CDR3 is TGTGCCAGCAGTTTTATCTCCCAGCCCCAGCATTTT. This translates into CASSFISQPQHF.

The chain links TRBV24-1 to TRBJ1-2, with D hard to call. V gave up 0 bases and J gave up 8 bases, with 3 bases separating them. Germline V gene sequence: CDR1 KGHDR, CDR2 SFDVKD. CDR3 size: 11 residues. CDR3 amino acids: CATSDLYGYTF. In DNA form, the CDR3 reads TGTGCCACCAGTGATTTGTACGGCTACACCTTC.

CDR3 amino acids: CASSYRRTNEKLFF. The DNA of the CDR3 is TGTGCCAGCAGTTATCGACGAACTAATGAAAAACTGTTTTTT. The chain joins TRBV6-5 to TRBJ1-4, with D unresolved. Trimming stripped 3 bases from V and 1 base from J, with 6 bases between. This CDR3 is built from 14 residues. Germline V CDR1 and CDR2: MNHEY, SVGAGI.

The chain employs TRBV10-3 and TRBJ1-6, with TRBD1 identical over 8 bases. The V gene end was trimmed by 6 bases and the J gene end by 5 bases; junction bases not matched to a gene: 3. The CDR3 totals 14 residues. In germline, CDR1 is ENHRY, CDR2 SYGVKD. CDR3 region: CAISPGQDNSPLHF. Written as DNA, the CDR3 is TGTGCCATCAGCCCGGGACAGGATAATTCACCCCTCCACTTT.

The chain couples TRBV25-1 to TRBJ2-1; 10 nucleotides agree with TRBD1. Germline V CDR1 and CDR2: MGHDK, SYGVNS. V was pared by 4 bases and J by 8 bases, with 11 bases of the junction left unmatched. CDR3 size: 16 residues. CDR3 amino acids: CASSAEDRGSIDEQFF. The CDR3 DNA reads TGTGCCAGCAGTGCGGAGGACAGGGGGAGCATCGATGAGCAGTTCTTC.

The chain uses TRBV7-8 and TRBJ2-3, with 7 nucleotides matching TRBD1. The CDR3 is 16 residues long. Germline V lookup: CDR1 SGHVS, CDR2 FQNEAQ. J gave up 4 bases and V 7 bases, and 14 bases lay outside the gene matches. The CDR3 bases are TGTGCCAGCAAGCCCAGGGGGACAGCCTACTCAGATACGCAGTATTTT. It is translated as CASKPRGTAYSDTQYF.

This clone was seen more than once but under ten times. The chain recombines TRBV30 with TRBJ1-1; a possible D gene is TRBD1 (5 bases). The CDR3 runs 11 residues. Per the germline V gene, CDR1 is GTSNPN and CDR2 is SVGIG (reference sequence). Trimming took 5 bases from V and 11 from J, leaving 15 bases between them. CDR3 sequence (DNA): TGTGCCTGGGGGTTGGGGGGGGTCGCTTTCTTT. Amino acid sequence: CAWGLGGVAFF.

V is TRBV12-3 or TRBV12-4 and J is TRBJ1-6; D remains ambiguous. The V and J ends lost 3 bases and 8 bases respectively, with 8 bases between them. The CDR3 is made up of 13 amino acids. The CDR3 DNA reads TGTGCCAGCAGTTTGTTCCTTGATTCACCCCTCCACTTT. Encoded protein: CASSLFLDSPLHF.

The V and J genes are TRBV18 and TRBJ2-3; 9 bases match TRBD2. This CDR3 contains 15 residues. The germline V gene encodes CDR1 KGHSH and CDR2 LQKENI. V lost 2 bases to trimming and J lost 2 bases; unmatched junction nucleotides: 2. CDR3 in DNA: TGTGCCAGCTCACCATTAGCGGGAGACACAGATACGCAGTATTTT. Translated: CASSPLAGDTDTQYF.

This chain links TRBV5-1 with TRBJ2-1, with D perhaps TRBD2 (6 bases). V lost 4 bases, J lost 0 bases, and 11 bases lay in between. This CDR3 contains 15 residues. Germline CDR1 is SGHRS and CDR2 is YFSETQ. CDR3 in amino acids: CASSPGTSSYNEQFF. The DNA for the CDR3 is TGCGCCAGCAGCCCCGGGACTTCCTCCTACAATGAGCAGTTCTTC.

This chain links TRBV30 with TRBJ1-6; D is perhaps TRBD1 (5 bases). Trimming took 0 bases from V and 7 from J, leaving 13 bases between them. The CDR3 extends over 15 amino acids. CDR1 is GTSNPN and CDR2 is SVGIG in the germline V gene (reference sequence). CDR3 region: CAWSVRGVLNSPLHF. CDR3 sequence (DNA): TGTGCCTGGAGTGTACGGGGGGTCCTCAATTCACCCCTCCACTTT.

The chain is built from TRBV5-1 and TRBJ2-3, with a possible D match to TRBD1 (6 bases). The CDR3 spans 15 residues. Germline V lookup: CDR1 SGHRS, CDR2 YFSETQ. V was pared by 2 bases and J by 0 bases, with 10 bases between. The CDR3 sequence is CASSLPGQSTDTQYF. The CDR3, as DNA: TGCGCCAGCAGCTTACCGGGACAAAGCACAGATACGCAGTATTTT. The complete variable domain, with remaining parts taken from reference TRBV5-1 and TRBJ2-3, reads KAGVTQTPRYLIKTRGQQVTLSCSPISGHRSVSWYQQTPGQGLQFLFEYFSETQRNKGNFPGRFSGRQFSNSRSEMNVSTLELGDSALYLCASSLPGQSTDTQYFGPGTRLTVL.

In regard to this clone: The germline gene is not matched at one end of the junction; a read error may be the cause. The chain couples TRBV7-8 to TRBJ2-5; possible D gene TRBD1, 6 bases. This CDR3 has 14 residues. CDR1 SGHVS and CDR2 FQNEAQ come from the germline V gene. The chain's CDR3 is CASSLAGHQKTQYF. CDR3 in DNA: TGTGCCAGCAGCTTAGCGGGACACCAAAAGACCCAGTACTTC.

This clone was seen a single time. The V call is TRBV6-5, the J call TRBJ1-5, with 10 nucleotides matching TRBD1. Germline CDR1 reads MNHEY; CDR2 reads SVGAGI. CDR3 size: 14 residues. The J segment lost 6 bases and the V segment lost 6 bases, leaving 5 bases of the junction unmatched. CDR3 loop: CASSADRGRQPQHF. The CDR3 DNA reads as TGTGCCAGCAGCGCCGACAGGGGGCGTCAGCCCCAGCATTTT.

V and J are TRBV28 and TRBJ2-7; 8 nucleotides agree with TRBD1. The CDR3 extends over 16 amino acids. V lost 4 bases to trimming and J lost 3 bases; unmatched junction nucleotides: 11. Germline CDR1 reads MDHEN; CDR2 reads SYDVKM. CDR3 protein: CASSSPRQGLDYEQYF. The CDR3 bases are TGTGCCAGCAGTTCCCCCCGACAGGGGCTAGACTACGAGCAGTACTTC. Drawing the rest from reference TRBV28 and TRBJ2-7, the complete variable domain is DVKVTQSSRYLVKRTGEKVFLECVQDMDHENMFWYRQDPGLGLRLIYFSYDVKMKEKGDIPEGYSVSREKKERFSLILESASTNQTSMYLCASSSPRQGLDYEQYFGPGTRLTVT.